This record concerns one T cell receptor beta chain sequence. The antigen is undetermined. An equimolar mix of two oligonucleotides served as the beta constant-region primer for TRBC1 and TRBC2. Four rounds of PCR amplified the ligated cDNA using nested alpha and beta constant-region primers plus SP2. From the UMI-ligation and nested PCR reads, TCRdb called clonotypes with MiXCR, one entry per CDR3 protein. The sample carries fewer than 150,000 distinct CDR3 sequences, approximately 20% recorded once. Alpha and beta libraries were amplified separately from the second PCR onward. CD4+ T cell IFNgamma after overnight CMV lysate exposure gave donor CMV status. The record originates from a study of naive and memory T cell subsets. The ends were cut back, 0 bases at V and 5 bases at J, with 14 bases in the middle. CDR3 length equals 15 residues. CDR1 and CDR2 from the germline V gene are LGHNA and YSLEER.

The study's findings and limits: A few larger clonotypes appeared in naive repertoires, especially CD8, possibly memory cells re-expressing CD45RA. Each distinct alpha or beta sequence counts as one clonotype.

The receptor comes from a human donor in good health. The sample was naive CD8+ T cells from blood. The chain has TRBV4-3 and TRBJ2-7; the D gene is possibly TRBD1 (5 bases). The CDR3 bases are TGCGCCAGCAGCCAAGAGGACACCGTGGCCGACGAGCAGTACTTC. Translating it yields CASSQEDTVADEQYF.